This entry describes one T cell receptor (beta chain). CDR3 length equals 16 residues. V lost 2 bases to trimming and J lost 0 bases, with 13 bases between them. Germline CDR1 MNHNY, CDR2 SVGAGI (reference sequence). This specimen comes from a study of T cells in Graves' hyperthyroidism and ophthalmopathy. RNA transcripts yielded amplified TCR beta CDR3 regions. The primer set for the first-round RT-PCR of the TCR CDR3 was HTBI. TCRdb reanalysed the multiplex PCR reads using MiXCR and keeps one entry per CDR3 protein. The data show under 550,000 distinct CDR3 sequences, less than 20% seen once. Ophthalmopathy patients had Clinical Activity Score at least 3, NOSPECS grade at least 4, duration under 3 months.

This receptor was identified in a middle-aged man with Graves' ophthalmopathy. Sequencing was done on a sample of blood. The chain couples TRBV6-6 to TRBJ2-5; D possibly corresponds to TRBD2 (5 bases). DNA for the CDR3: TGTGCCAGCAGTTACAGCTGGACTCTGTACCAAGAGACCCAGTACTTC. Translated, it gives CASSYSWTLYQETQYF.